A selection of T cell receptor beta chains follows, all from one sample in a study of blood T cell repertoires in COVID-19. Measured with immunoSEQ multiplex PCR; TCRdb has only the in-frame clones, and not every one. Among a few hundred thousand clones listed, about 85% were seen once. Sample: peripheral blood. The source of these receptors is a man in his sixties who had recovered from COVID-19. The CDR3 runs from the conserved cysteine through the conserved F or W. Fields, in order: J gene, V gene, D gene, clone size, CDR3 protein, CDR3 DNA. A D gene is named only where the DNA matches it firmly. The size field is filled for only some rows; it gives once, few, many or a size class.

J gene: TRBJ2-7
V gene: TRBV4-2
D gene: NA
clone size: NA
CDR3 protein: CASSQDRDSRYEQYF
CDR3 DNA: TGTGCCAGCAGCCAAGATCGGGACTCACGCTACGAGCAGTACTTC

J gene: TRBJ2-2
V gene: TRBV9
D gene: TRBD2
clone size: NA
CDR3 protein: CASSGGLAGAPGELFF
CDR3 DNA: TGTGCCAGCAGCGGCGGACTAGCGGGGGCCCCCGGGGAGCTGTTTTTT

J gene: TRBJ1-6
V gene: TRBV2
D gene: NA
clone size: NA
CDR3 protein: CASSESGHTILNSPLHF
CDR3 DNA: TGTGCCAGCAGTGAATCGGGACACACAATACTAAATTCACCCCTCCACTTT

J gene: TRBJ2-7
V gene: TRBV6-5
D gene: TRBD1
clone size: few
CDR3 protein: CASRTGTGGSYEQYF
CDR3 DNA: TGTGCCAGCAGGACGGGGACAGGGGGGTCCTACGAGCAGTACTTC

J gene: TRBJ1-2
V gene: TRBV6-6
D gene: TRBD1
clone size: NA
CDR3 protein: CASSFGQGTVGGYTF
CDR3 DNA: TGTGCCAGCAGTTTCGGACAGGGGACCGTTGGTGGCTACACCTTC

J gene: TRBJ2-7
V gene: TRBV29-1
D gene: TRBD1
clone size: NA
CDR3 protein: CSAARSGGYEQYF
CDR3 DNA: TGCAGCGCCGCCCGGTCAGGGGGCTACGAGCAGTACTTC

J gene: TRBJ1-1
V gene: TRBV20-1
D gene: NA
clone size: NA
CDR3 protein: CSAANTEAFF
CDR3 DNA: TGCAGTGCTGCTAATACTGAAGCTTTCTTT

J gene: TRBJ2-7
V gene: TRBV7-9
D gene: NA
clone size: NA
CDR3 protein: CASSTTSYEQYF
CDR3 DNA: TGTGCCAGCAGCACCACTTCCTACGAGCAGTACTTC

J gene: TRBJ2-1
V gene: TRBV11-2
D gene: NA
clone size: NA
CDR3 protein: CASSPRHGLPGPYNEQFF
CDR3 DNA: TGTGCCAGCAGCCCGAGGCACGGACTCCCCGGGCCCTACAATGAGCAGTTCTTC

J gene: TRBJ2-5
V gene: TRBV7-7
D gene: TRBD1
clone size: NA
CDR3 protein: CASSPGQPGQGTQYF
CDR3 DNA: TGTGCCAGCAGCCCGGGACAGCCCGGTCAAGGGACCCAGTACTTC

J gene: TRBJ1-5
V gene: TRBV19
D gene: NA
clone size: NA
CDR3 protein: CASRDRDQPQHF
CDR3 DNA: TGTGCCAGTAGGGACAGAGATCAGCCCCAGCATTTT

J gene: TRBJ2-7
V gene: TRBV19
D gene: TRBD1
clone size: NA
CDR3 protein: CASSFRNLPGQGFWYEQYF
CDR3 DNA: TGTGCCAGTAGTTTCCGAAACCTCCCGGGACAGGGATTTTGGTACGAGCAGTACTTC

J gene: TRBJ2-3
V gene: TRBV6-2/TRBV6-3
D gene: NA
clone size: NA
CDR3 protein: CASSYPRTPTDTQYF
CDR3 DNA: TGTGCCAGCAGTTACCCCCGGACACCCACAGATACGCAGTATTTT

J gene: TRBJ2-3
V gene: TRBV11-3
D gene: TRBD1
clone size: once
CDR3 protein: CASSPGTGGPDTQYF
CDR3 DNA: TGTGCCAGCAGCCCCGGGACAGGGGGCCCAGATACGCAGTATTTT

J gene: TRBJ1-6
V gene: TRBV4-1
D gene: TRBD1
clone size: NA
CDR3 protein: CASSQGQGLSPLHF
CDR3 DNA: TGCGCCAGCAGCCAAGGACAGGGTTTATCACCCCTCCACTTT

J gene: TRBJ1-5
V gene: TRBV12-5
D gene: NA
clone size: NA
CDR3 protein: CASGLNQPQHF
CDR3 DNA: TGTGCTAGTGGTCTAAATCAGCCCCAGCATTTT

J gene: TRBJ1-2
V gene: TRBV6-6
D gene: TRBD1
clone size: NA
CDR3 protein: CASSSTGDYGYTF
CDR3 DNA: TGTGCCAGCAGTTCGACAGGGGACTATGGCTACACCTTC

J gene: TRBJ1-4
V gene: TRBV5-5
D gene: TRBD1
clone size: NA
CDR3 protein: CASSLRQGNNEKLFF
CDR3 DNA: TGTGCCAGCAGCTTGAGACAGGGTAATAATGAAAAACTGTTTTTT

J gene: TRBJ2-2
V gene: TRBV5-1
D gene: NA
clone size: NA
CDR3 protein: CASSPGPGELFF
CDR3 DNA: TGCGCCAGCAGCCCGGGTCCCGGGGAGCTGTTTTTT

J gene: TRBJ2-3
V gene: TRBV6-2/TRBV6-3
D gene: NA
clone size: once
CDR3 protein: CASSLVLDTQYF
CDR3 DNA: TGTGCCAGCAGTTTAGTTTTAGATACGCAGTATTTT

J gene: TRBJ2-4
V gene: TRBV29-1
D gene: NA
clone size: once
CDR3 protein: CSAVLVDRNIQYF
CDR3 DNA: TGCAGCGCTGTTCTTGTAGACAGAAACATTCAGTACTTC

J gene: TRBJ2-3
V gene: TRBV5-4
D gene: NA
clone size: NA
CDR3 protein: CASSVVGRRGRTDTQYF
CDR3 DNA: TGTGCCAGCAGCGTCGTCGGGAGGCGGGGGCGCACAGATACGCAGTATTTT

J gene: TRBJ2-7
V gene: TRBV5-1
D gene: TRBD1
clone size: NA
CDR3 protein: CASSPDPGQPSYEQYF
CDR3 DNA: TGCGCCAGCAGCCCGGACCCGGGACAGCCATCCTACGAGCAGTACTTC

J gene: TRBJ1-1
V gene: TRBV2
D gene: TRBD1
clone size: NA
CDR3 protein: CAIGQGNTEAFF
CDR3 DNA: TGTGCCATCGGACAGGGGAACACTGAAGCTTTCTTT

J gene: TRBJ2-5
V gene: TRBV30
D gene: NA
clone size: NA
CDR3 protein: CAWSARRETQYF
CDR3 DNA: TGTGCCTGGAGTGCCCGGCGGGAGACCCAGTACTTC

J gene: TRBJ2-3
V gene: TRBV5-4
D gene: NA
clone size: NA
CDR3 protein: CASSLAGVVTTDTQYF
CDR3 DNA: TGTGCCAGCAGCTTGGCAGGGGTAGTTACCACAGATACGCAGTATTTT

J gene: TRBJ2-7
V gene: TRBV5-4
D gene: TRBD1
clone size: NA
CDR3 protein: CASRRTGSSYEQYF
CDR3 DNA: TGTGCCAGCAGACGGACAGGGAGCTCCTACGAGCAGTACTTC

J gene: TRBJ1-2
V gene: TRBV27
D gene: NA
clone size: NA
CDR3 protein: CASRTTSKGYTF
CDR3 DNA: TGTGCCAGCCGTACTACTTCAAAGGGCTACACCTTC

J gene: TRBJ2-5
V gene: TRBV7-2
D gene: TRBD2
clone size: NA
CDR3 protein: CASSLGSLAGGATQYF
CDR3 DNA: TGTGCCAGCAGCTTAGGATCGCTAGCGGGGGGGGCGACCCAGTACTTC

J gene: TRBJ1-4
V gene: TRBV18
D gene: NA
clone size: NA
CDR3 protein: CASSPRELGGEKLFF
CDR3 DNA: TGTGCCAGCTCACCACGGGAACTCGGAGGGGAAAAACTGTTTTTT

J gene: TRBJ1-3
V gene: TRBV18
D gene: NA
clone size: NA
CDR3 protein: CASSRVTWESSGNTIYF
CDR3 DNA: TGTGCCAGCTCACGGGTTACTTGGGAGAGCTCTGGAAACACCATATATTTT

J gene: TRBJ2-7
V gene: TRBV2
D gene: TRBD1
clone size: NA
CDR3 protein: CASSEEGQDIYEQYF
CDR3 DNA: TGTGCCAGCAGTGAAGAAGGACAGGATATTTACGAGCAGTACTTC

J gene: TRBJ2-2
V gene: TRBV18
D gene: TRBD1
clone size: NA
CDR3 protein: CASSPRTGGLQFTGELFF
CDR3 DNA: TGTGCCAGCTCGCCTAGGACAGGGGGCCTTCAATTCACCGGGGAGCTGTTTTTT

J gene: TRBJ2-7
V gene: TRBV9
D gene: TRBD1
clone size: NA
CDR3 protein: CASSARGTGVEQYF
CDR3 DNA: TGTGCCAGCAGCGCCCGTGGGACAGGGGTCGAGCAGTACTTC

J gene: TRBJ2-5
V gene: TRBV2
D gene: NA
clone size: NA
CDR3 protein: CASIRGGETQYF
CDR3 DNA: TGTGCCAGCATCCGAGGGGGTGAGACCCAGTACTTC

J gene: TRBJ1-5
V gene: TRBV20-1
D gene: NA
clone size: NA
CDR3 protein: CSASPTGGLNQPQHF
CDR3 DNA: TGCAGTGCTAGTCCCACGGGGGGGTTAAATCAGCCCCAGCATTTT

J gene: TRBJ1-5
V gene: TRBV10-3
D gene: NA
clone size: once
CDR3 protein: CASHRFNNQPQHF
CDR3 DNA: TGTGCCAGCCACAGGTTTAACAATCAGCCCCAGCATTTT

J gene: TRBJ2-5
V gene: TRBV7-3
D gene: TRBD2
clone size: NA
CDR3 protein: CASSFTSAETQYF
CDR3 DNA: TGTGCCAGCAGCTTCACTAGCGCAGAGACCCAGTACTTC

J gene: TRBJ2-7
V gene: TRBV5-4
D gene: NA
clone size: NA
CDR3 protein: CASSPRDNYEQYF
CDR3 DNA: TGTGCCAGCAGCCCCCGGGACAACTACGAGCAGTACTTC

J gene: TRBJ2-2
V gene: TRBV5-1
D gene: TRBD1
clone size: NA
CDR3 protein: CASSLRQGKTGELFF
CDR3 DNA: TGCGCCAGCAGCTTGCGACAGGGGAAAACCGGGGAGCTGTTTTTT